Described below is a single TCR beta chain sequence and its context. Its antigen is still unknown. Nothing much larger sits one base from this clone, and base qualities are not available. TCRbeta CDR3 regions were amplified from genomic DNA using the immunoSEQ Assay, a bias-controlled multiplex PCR. The original pipeline was this. Within the assay, amplification of reference gene primers was used to estimate how many nucleated cells each sample contained. Sequence reads were collapsed and filtered to measure the absolute abundance of every unique TCRbeta CDR3 rearrangement. Productive Simpson clonality was computed per sample as the square root of Simpson's diversity index over productive rearrangements. Entries here come from immuneACCESS through TCRdb and include only in-frame sequences with V and J called. Some clones fail to appear in such tables; in the studies checked, an unresolved V gene covers under half of the shortfall, and the cause of the remainder is unknown. V, J and clone size derive from that table, while D and trimming were established from the DNA sequence. This sample is represented by some 180,000 clones; around four fifths of them were singletons. Around 7% of the sample goes to the ten largest clones.

The sample belongs to a study of blood T cell repertoires in COVID-19 (TCRdb year 2020). In terms of the full investigation: The collaborator samples originated in the United States, Italy and Spain and spanned the acute and convalescent phases of COVID-19. The material from the prospective study consisted of cDNA or gDNA derived from T cells, B-cell-depleted T cells, or PBMCs. Subjects who had been exposed to COVID-19, were actively infected with it, or had recovered from it provided the deeply sampled blood TCRbeta repertoires that made up the dataset. The repertoires were released in a freely available public database intended as a resource for research on the immune response to SARS-CoV-2. Samples were obtained from the ongoing ImmuneRACE study (first 160 participants) and from 1,254 subjects provided by 6 global collaborators. Sample metadata almost always included a de-identified subject ID, COVID-19 status, age in years and sex. Where HLA class I and class II types were available, the types were taken from metadata supplied by the sample provider, not from assay-based typing. What the research found in general, with its limitations: Clinical and demographic metadata were provided uncurated, with the amount varying by source and participant.

From its cysteine to its phenylalanine, the CDR3 spans 14 amino acids. The DNA shown is the 42-base CDR3, in frame from base 1. V was cut back by 2 bases and J by 0 bases, leaving a gap of 9 bases between them. From a lookup of the germline V gene, CDR1 and CDR2 are SGHRS and YFSETQ. In Seattle, one collaborating source enrolled patients while the infection was active and tracked those patients longitudinally over the course of disease. Each collaborating institution followed its own protocols to collect whole blood in K2EDTA tubes. For TCRbeta analysis, collaborators shipped samples as frozen whole blood, isolated PBMCs, or DNA extracted from either of those sample types.

The clonotype comes from a woman in her forties with COVID-19, enrolled during active disease. The sequenced sample consisted of peripheral blood. The chain joins TRBV5-1 to TRBJ2-7, with TRBD2 perhaps the D gene, on 5 matching bases. The CDR3 reads as follows: CASSFRGNSYEQYF. The DNA sequence reads TGCGCCAGCAGCTTCAGAGGGAACTCCTACGAGCAGTACTTC.